The source of this T cell receptor (beta chain) is a study of CD8+ T cells in alopecia areata. Trimming shortened V by 1 base and J by 5 bases, and 1 base separated the two germline ends. Germline V CDR1 and CDR2: SGHRS, YFSETQ. The CDR3 extends over 11 amino acids. The treatment: oral pan-JAK inhibitor, 5-10 mg twice daily. Extracted from the samples, RNA was reverse transcribed into cDNA to serve as the sequencing template. Repertoires were generated with immunoSEQ multiplex PCR, while TCRdb's copy carries only in-frame clones and drops some. Among 190,000 or so clones listed, 60% to 70% were seen once.

This TCR was sampled from a human donor with alopecia areata. V gene TRBV5-1 combines with J gene TRBJ2-1; no reliable D call. The starting material was CD4+ T cells sorted from blood, obtained at week 4, from a patient treated with tofacitinib. CDR3 in DNA: TGCGCCAGCAGCTTGAACAATGAGCAGTTCTTC. This translates into CASSLNNEQFF.